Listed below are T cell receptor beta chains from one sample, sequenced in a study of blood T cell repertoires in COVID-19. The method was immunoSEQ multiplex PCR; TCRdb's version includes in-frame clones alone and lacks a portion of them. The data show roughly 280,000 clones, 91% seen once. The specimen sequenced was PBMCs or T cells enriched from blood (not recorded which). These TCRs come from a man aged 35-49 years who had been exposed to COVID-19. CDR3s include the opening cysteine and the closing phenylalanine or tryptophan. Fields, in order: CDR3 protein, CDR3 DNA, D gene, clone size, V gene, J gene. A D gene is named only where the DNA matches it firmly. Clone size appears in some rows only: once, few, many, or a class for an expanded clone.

CASSLGRVETIYF,TGTGCCAGCAGTTTAGGCAGGGTAGAAACCATATATTTT,NA,NA,TRBV28,TRBJ1-3
CAAHRRGSTIYF,TGTGCCGCACACCGGCGAGGAAGCACCATATATTTT,NA,once,TRBV19,TRBJ1-3
CASSPGQTINFDGYTF,TGTGCCAGCTCACCGGGACAGACCATCAACTTCGATGGCTACACCTTC,TRBD1,NA,TRBV18,TRBJ1-2
CSARPGETQYF,TGCAGTGCTAGGCCGGGGGAGACCCAGTACTTC,NA,NA,TRBV20-1,TRBJ2-5
CASSQGTSGDDTQYF,TGTGCCAGCAGCCAAGGGACTAGCGGGGACGATACGCAGTATTTT,TRBD2,NA,TRBV4-2,TRBJ2-3
CASSPIAGNPYEQYF,TGCGCCAGCAGCCCTATAGCGGGAAACCCCTACGAGCAGTACTTC,TRBD2,once,TRBV5-1,TRBJ2-7
CASSESGSDRKETQYF,TGTGCCAGCAGTGAGAGTGGGTCGGACAGAAAAGAGACCCAGTACTTC,NA,NA,TRBV2,TRBJ2-5
CASSLSGDAYEQYF,TGTGCCAGCAGTTTATCAGGGGACGCCTACGAGCAGTACTTC,NA,NA,TRBV28,TRBJ2-7
CATSRAGQQNEKLFF,TGTGCCACCAGCAGAGCGGGACAGCAGAATGAAAAACTGTTTTTT,TRBD1,NA,TRBV15,TRBJ1-4
CASSLNTGTSNYGYTF,TGCGCCAGCAGCTTGAACACCGGGACAAGTAACTATGGCTACACCTTC,NA,once,TRBV5-1,TRBJ1-2
CASSEPGLMIMGQETQYF,TGTGCCAGCAGTGAGCCAGGGTTGATGATTATGGGCCAAGAGACCCAGTACTTC,NA,NA,TRBV6-1,TRBJ2-5
CAWSDFNSGLGSTDTQYF,TGTGCCTGGAGTGATTTCAATTCGGGACTAGGGAGCACAGATACGCAGTATTTT,TRBD2,NA,TRBV30,TRBJ2-3
CASSIYRDTEAFF,TGTGCCAGTAGTATTTACAGGGACACTGAAGCTTTCTTT,NA,NA,TRBV19,TRBJ1-1
CASRATSGDYNEQFF,TGTGCCAGCAGGGCGACTAGCGGGGACTACAATGAGCAGTTCTTC,TRBD2,NA,TRBV7-3,TRBJ2-1
CASSLVMNTEAFF,TGTGCCAGCAGCTTGGTTATGAACACTGAAGCTTTCTTT,NA,NA,TRBV5-6,TRBJ1-1
CASSGTGTSAYNEQFF,TGTGCCAGCAGCGGCACCGGGACTAGCGCCTACAATGAGCAGTTCTTC,TRBD2,few,TRBV9,TRBJ2-1
CASSKPPSVIGESSYNEQFF,TGTGCCAGCAGCAAACCACCCTCCGTGATAGGAGAGAGCTCCTACAATGAGCAGTTCTTC,NA,NA,TRBV21-1,TRBJ2-1
CASSLYNSVQETQYF,TGTGCCAGCAGTTTATATAACAGTGTCCAAGAGACCCAGTACTTC,NA,NA,TRBV28,TRBJ2-5
CASSEWQGASNTEAFF,TGTGCCAGCAGTGAGTGGCAGGGGGCTTCGAACACTGAAGCTTTCTTT,TRBD1,NA,TRBV6-1,TRBJ1-1
CASSASGAYEQYF,TGTGCCAGCAGTGCTAGCGGCGCCTACGAGCAGTACTTC,TRBD2,NA,TRBV2,TRBJ2-7
CASSYYGTSGRIF,TGTGCCAGCAGTTATTACGGGACTAGCGGGAGGATTTTT,TRBD2,once,TRBV6-5,TRBJ2-3
CSVGSQGTPQETQYF,TGCAGCGTTGGGTCACAGGGTACTCCCCAAGAGACCCAGTACTTC,NA,NA,TRBV29-1,TRBJ2-5
CASSLNGVNQETQYF,TGTGCCAGCAGCTTAAACGGGGTAAACCAAGAGACCCAGTACTTC,NA,NA,TRBV7-8,TRBJ2-5
CSVEDLGDEQFF,TGCAGCGTTGAAGATCTAGGGGATGAGCAGTTCTTC,NA,NA,TRBV29-1,TRBJ2-1
CASSLMMWIMHGDRPSENTEAFF,TGCGCCAGCAGCTTGATGATGTGGATAATGCATGGGGACAGACCGTCTGAGAACACTGAAGCTTTCTTT,TRBD1,NA,TRBV5-1,TRBJ1-1
CASGPDNSPLHF,TGTGCCAGCGGGCCCGATAATTCACCCCTCCACTTT,NA,NA,TRBV9,TRBJ1-6